The present T cell receptor (beta chain) was sequenced within a study of cytomegalovirus exposure and HLA in healthy donors. Study-level findings and limits: TRBV6-2, TRBV6-3 and some other V segments were excluded as indistinguishable. For most TCR beta V segments, an earlier analysis put the productive rate at about 87% or about 30% of the time. According to reports, the classifier identified cytomegalovirus status with high specificity and sensitivity.

Healthy individuals who donated bone marrow served as the donors. A multiplex PCR was run with 60 Vbeta primers and 13 Jbeta primers. Measured with immunoSEQ multiplex PCR; TCRdb has only the in-frame clones, and not every one. The sample yields around 150,000 clones, approximately 80% seen once. Germline CDR1 reads SGHTA; CDR2 reads FQGNSA. With V trimmed by 5 bases and J by 7 bases, 6 bases remained unmatched. The CDR3 is made up of 15 amino acids. On this clone itself: What it binds is not known.

The chain joins TRBV7-2 to TRBJ2-1; 12 bases agree with TRBD2. The source is a man younger than 35 in good health and CMV-seronegative. The specimen was PBMCs. The CDR3 sequence: CASSPTSGSRNEQFF. The CDR3 nucleotides are TGTGCCAGCAGCCCGACTAGCGGGAGCAGAAATGAGCAGTTCTTC.